This T cell receptor (beta chain) was retrieved from a study of blood T cell repertoires in COVID-19. Clones were read by immunoSEQ multiplex PCR, and TCRdb kept only the in-frame ones, dropping some. The sample has 160,000 or so clones, 78% seen once. The CDR3 length is 15 residues. Germline V gene sequence: CDR1 SGDLS, CDR2 YYNGEE. J was trimmed by 2 bases and V by 3 bases; bases with no gene match: 4. The chain links TRBV9 to TRBJ2-3; 9 bases match TRBD2. This receptor was taken from an elderly woman with acute or convalescent COVID-19. Sequencing was carried out using peripheral blood. Here the CDR3 reads CASSASGAITDTQYF. The CDR3 DNA reads TGTGCCAGCAGCGCTAGCGGGGCGATCACAGATACGCAGTATTTT.